One and the same sample provided the 18 T cell receptor beta chains below, sequenced in a study of shared clonotypes between healthy human individuals. TCRdb's copy holds only in-frame clones and misses some; the assay was immunoSEQ multiplex PCR. The sample consists of approximately 600,000 clones, about 95% of them appearing once. CD8 cells regarded as naive lacked CD45RO, were positively chosen for CCR7, and omitted terminally differentiated effector memory CD45RA+ cells. Sequencing was carried out using naive CD8+ T cells sorted from blood. These receptors originate from a woman between 25 and 40 years old in good health.

This clone has just one count. This chain connects TRBV9 to TRBJ1-1; D unclear. The CDR3 covers 15 residues. Germline V CDR1 and CDR2: SGDLS, YYNGEE. V lost 3 bases and J lost 1, with 13 bases in between. The CDR3 loop is CASSGREGPNTEAFF. DNA of the CDR3: TGTGCCAGCAGCGGAAGGGAAGGGCCGAACACTGAAGCTTTCTTT.

V is TRBV7-8 and J is TRBJ2-5; the match to TRBD2 covers 10 bases. The end of the DNA is better explained by TRBJ2-7, so the J call may be wrong. The CDR3 totals 15 residues. Germline loops: CDR1 SGHVS, CDR2 FQNEAQ. Here the CDR3 DNA reads TGTGCCAGCAGCATGTGGTCTAGCGGGAGTTACGAGCAGTACTTC. This codes for CASSMWSSGSYEQYF.

V usage is TRBV19 and J usage is TRBJ1-3, with 9 bases aligning to TRBD1. Losses at the gene ends were 6 bases for V and 4 bases for J; bases not matched to a gene: 10. The CDR3 has 16 amino acids. Germline values: CDR1 LNHDA, CDR2 SQIVND (reference sequence). The DNA for the CDR3 is TGTGCCAGTAGACGGGACAGGGAGGGCCTCGGAAACACCATATATTTT. Translating gives CASRRDREGLGNTIYF.

A remark on this clone: Other DNA sequences in this sample translate to the same CDR3. The rearrangement links TRBV5-6 to TRBJ1-2; D is possibly TRBD1 (6 bases). Trimming pared 2 bases from V and 2 bases from J, leaving 10 bases between. The CDR3 runs 14 residues. Germline loops: CDR1 SGHDT, CDR2 YYEEEE. Here the CDR3 DNA reads TGTGCCAGCAGCTTACAGGGCTCGAACTATGGCTACACCTTC. It specifies CASSLQGSNYGYTF.

Concerning this clone itself: A much larger clonotype is one base distant, so this may be a read error. The chain carries TRBV11-2 and TRBJ2-2; no firm D call. The CDR3 is 12 residues long. CDR1 and CDR2 from the germline V gene are SGHAT and FQNNGV. Trimming stripped 5 bases from V and 3 bases from J, with 4 bases between. In DNA, the CDR3 is TGTGCCAGCAGCCCGGACACCGGGGAGCTGTTTTTT. It translates to CASSPDTGELFF. The variable domain in full, completed from reference TRBV11-2 and TRBJ2-2, reads EAGVAQSPRYKIIEKRQSVAFWCNPISGHATLYWYQQILGQGPKLLIQFQNNGVVDDSQLPKDRFSAERLKGVDSTLKIQPAKLEDSAVYLCASSPDTGELFFGEGSRLTVL.

V is TRBV9 and J is TRBJ2-2; perhaps TRBD2 as D (6 bases). CDR1 is SGDLS and CDR2 is YYNGEE in the germline V gene. The CDR3 spans 15 residues. With 0 bases removed from V and 5 bases from J, the gap between germline ends came to 11 bases. CDR3 in amino acids: CASSVDGSMTGELFF. CDR3 sequence (DNA): TGTGCCAGCAGCGTAGACGGGAGTATGACCGGGGAGCTGTTTTTT.

The rearrangement uses TRBV28 and TRBJ1-1; perhaps TRBD1 as D (5 bases). V lost 1 base and J lost 4, with 10 bases in between. The CDR3 length is 14 residues. Germline values: CDR1 MDHEN, CDR2 SYDVKM. The CDR3 DNA sequence: TGTGCCAGCAGTTTATCCCGGGGGGGCACTGAAGCTTTCTTT. Encoded protein: CASSLSRGGTEAFF.

The chain combines TRBV25-1 with TRBJ2-7; D may be TRBD2 (7 bases). This CDR3 has 16 amino acids. The germline CDR1 and CDR2 sequences are MGHDK and SYGVNS. V was trimmed by 1 base and J by 3 bases, leaving 16 bases between them. The CDR3, as DNA: TGTGCCAGCAGTGAATGGTTAAGGGGGGGCCACTACGAGCAGTACTTC. It yields the protein CASSEWLRGGHYEQYF.

V is TRBV6-5 and J is TRBJ1-4; D gene ambiguous. Trimming stripped 5 bases from V and 9 bases from J, with 16 bases between. CDR1 is MNHEY and CDR2 is SVGAGI in the germline V gene. This CDR3 has 14 residues. The CDR3 bases are TGTGCCAGCAGTCCCTTGGAGGGTTGGCAAAAACTGTTTTTT. Its translation is CASSPLEGWQKLFF.

The chain recombines TRBV27 with TRBJ2-1, with 9 bases fitting TRBD1. Looked up from germline, CDR1 is MNHEY and CDR2 is SMNVEV (reference sequence). This CDR3 is 15 amino acids long. The junction had 5 bases not matched to a gene; V was cut back by 3 bases and J by 5 bases. The CDR3 nucleotides are TGTGCCAGCAGTTTGGGACAGGGAATAGACAATGAGCAGTTCTTC. The encoded protein is CASSLGQGIDNEQFF.

Concerning this clone: The sample holds other DNA sequences that translate to the same CDR3. This chain's CDR3 is CASSLGNEQFF. The CDR3 region has the DNA TGTGCCAGCAGCTTAGGTAATGAGCAGTTCTTC. The chain combines TRBV5-6 with TRBJ2-1; unclear D gene. V was cut by 2 bases and J by 7 bases, with 4 bases left in between. Germline CDR1 and CDR2: SGHDT and YYEEEE. CDR3 length: 11 residues. Full variable domain (outside the CDR3, taken from reference TRBV5-6 and TRBJ2-1): DAGVTQSPTHLIKTRGQQVTLRCSPKSGHDTVSWYQQALGQGPQFIFQYYEEEERQRGNFPDRFSGHQFPNYSSELNVNALLLGDSALYLCASSLGNEQFFGPGTRLTVL.

The chain joins TRBV28 to TRBJ2-1; D possibly uses TRBD1 or TRBD2 (6 bases each). The V end was cut by 6 bases, the J end by 0 bases, with 12 bases between. The CDR3 sequence is 15 residues long. Germline V gene sequence: CDR1 MDHEN, CDR2 SYDVKM. The CDR3 reads CASSGGQSSYNEQFF. CDR3 DNA sequence: TGTGCCAGCAGCGGGGGACAATCCTCCTACAATGAGCAGTTCTTC.

The chain recombines TRBV29-1 with TRBJ1-1; no clear D gene. V lost 1 base to trimming and J lost 4 bases, with 10 bases between them. The germline gives CDR1 SQVTM, CDR2 ANQGSEA. CDR3 size: 13 residues. CDR3 residues: CSVEGEIGTEAFF. The CDR3 nucleotides are TGCAGCGTTGAAGGGGAAATAGGCACTGAAGCTTTCTTT.

The CDR3 region is CASSPSGRNTEAFF. The DNA of the CDR3 is TGCGCCAGCAGCCCTTCGGGGAGGAACACTGAAGCTTTCTTT. J is TRBJ1-1 and V is TRBV5-1, with D hard to call. The V end was cut by 4 bases, the J end by 1 base, with 11 bases between. The V gene's germline CDR1 is SGHRS and CDR2 YFSETQ. The CDR3 is 14 residues long.

This chain links TRBV11-3 with TRBJ2-2; D is perhaps TRBD1 (5 bases). The CDR3 is made up of 15 amino acids. CDR1 SGHNT and CDR2 YENEEA come from the germline V gene. V lost 3 bases, J lost 3 bases, and 11 bases lay in between. CDR3 nucleotides: TGTGCCAGCAGCTTGGCGCAGGGCTACACCGGGGAGCTGTTTTTT. Translation: CASSLAQGYTGELFF.

Comments on this clone: At the DNA level, this CDR3 is encoded by other sequences in the same sample as well. CDR3 sequence: CASSPGTNTGELFF. CDR3 bases: TGTGCCAGCAGTCCCGGGACGAACACCGGGGAGCTGTTTTTT. The chain recombines TRBV27 with TRBJ2-2; a possible D gene is TRBD2 (5 bases). V was shortened by 5 bases and J by 0 bases, with 7 bases between the two germline ends. The CDR3 has 14 amino acids. The germline gives CDR1 MNHEY, CDR2 SMNVEV (reference sequence).

The V and J genes are TRBV19 and TRBJ1-1; D may be TRBD1 (5 bases). Germline V lookup: CDR1 LNHDA, CDR2 SQIVND (reference sequence). The CDR3 consists of 14 residues. Trimming removed 8 bases at V and 6 bases at J, with 19 bases between. The CDR3 here is CASFGPRGVPEAFF. DNA for the CDR3: TGTGCCAGTTTTGGCCCCCGAGGGGTACCTGAAGCTTTCTTT.

The chain links TRBV27 to TRBJ1-1; TRBD1 aligns across 10 bases. The V gene's germline CDR1 is MNHEY and CDR2 SMNVEV (reference sequence). J gave up 2 bases and V 5 bases, and 8 bases lay outside the gene matches. The CDR3 covers 16 residues. The CDR3: CASSPLRQGANTEAFF. The CDR3, as DNA: TGTGCCAGCAGTCCACTCCGACAGGGGGCAAACACTGAAGCTTTCTTT.